Listed below are T cell receptor beta chains from one sample, sequenced in a study of cytomegalovirus exposure and HLA in healthy donors. Measured with immunoSEQ multiplex PCR; TCRdb has only the in-frame clones, and not every one. The sample has some 110,000 clones, 70% to 85% seen once. Sequencing used PBMCs. The receptors were sampled from a middle-aged man in good health and CMV-seropositive. Each CDR3 is given with its conserved first and last residue. Fields, in order: clone size, J gene, D gene, V gene, CDR3 length, CDR3 DNA, CDR3 protein. A D gene is named only where the DNA matches it firmly. Clone size is given for some rows only: seen once, a few or many times, or a class if the clone is expanded.

clone_size: -
j_call: TRBJ1-4
d_call: -
v_call: TRBV6-5
cdr3_length: 15
cdr3_nt: TGTGCCAGCAGACCCCGTAGTACCCTAAATGAAAAACTGTTTTTT
cdr3_aa: CASRPRSTLNEKLFF

clone_size: once
j_call: TRBJ2-7
d_call: -
v_call: TRBV10-3
cdr3_length: 12
cdr3_nt: TGTGCCATCAGTCCGACTGGCTACGAGCAGTACTTC
cdr3_aa: CAISPTGYEQYF

clone_size: few
j_call: TRBJ2-3
d_call: TRBD2
v_call: TRBV27
cdr3_length: 16
cdr3_nt: TGTGCCAGCAGTTCACCGGGACTAGCGGGTGTAAATACGCAGTATTTT
cdr3_aa: CASSSPGLAGVNTQYF

clone_size: -
j_call: TRBJ1-2
d_call: -
v_call: TRBV13
cdr3_length: 16
cdr3_nt: TGTGCCAGCAGCCCCAAACAAGGCGGGGGGCTGAGGGGCTACACCTTC
cdr3_aa: CASSPKQGGGLRGYTF

clone_size: -
j_call: TRBJ2-2
d_call: -
v_call: TRBV10-2
cdr3_length: 14
cdr3_nt: TGCGCCAGCAGTGCAACAACAGGAACCGGGGAGCTGTTTTTT
cdr3_aa: CASSATTGTGELFF

clone_size: -
j_call: TRBJ2-5
d_call: -
v_call: TRBV19
cdr3_length: 15
cdr3_nt: TGTGCCAGTAGTATAGGCGGGGGCTTGGTGGAGACCCAGTACTTC
cdr3_aa: CASSIGGGLVETQYF

clone_size: -
j_call: TRBJ2-3
d_call: TRBD2
v_call: TRBV7-2
cdr3_length: 15
cdr3_nt: TGTGCCAGCAGCCCAAAGGTGGGGAGGGCCGGGACGCAGTATTTT
cdr3_aa: CASSPKVGRAGTQYF

clone_size: -
j_call: TRBJ2-6
d_call: TRBD1
v_call: TRBV12-5
cdr3_length: 17
cdr3_nt: TGTGCTAGTGGTTTGGACAGGGGCATATCTGGGGCCAACGTCCTGACTTTC
cdr3_aa: CASGLDRGISGANVLTF

clone_size: few
j_call: TRBJ2-1
d_call: TRBD1
v_call: TRBV6-5
cdr3_length: 14
cdr3_nt: TGTGCCAGCAGAGAATACCGGGACAGAGGTGAGCAGTTCTTC
cdr3_aa: CASREYRDRGEQFF

clone_size: -
j_call: TRBJ2-5
d_call: -
v_call: TRBV6-1
cdr3_length: 15
cdr3_nt: TGTGCCAGCAGTGAATCCCAGGGTACGCAGGAGACCCAGTACTTC
cdr3_aa: CASSESQGTQETQYF

clone_size: once
j_call: TRBJ1-2
d_call: TRBD1
v_call: TRBV7-6
cdr3_length: 15
cdr3_nt: TGTGCCAGCAGCTTCGCGACAGGGTTTAACTATGGCTACACCTTC
cdr3_aa: CASSFATGFNYGYTF